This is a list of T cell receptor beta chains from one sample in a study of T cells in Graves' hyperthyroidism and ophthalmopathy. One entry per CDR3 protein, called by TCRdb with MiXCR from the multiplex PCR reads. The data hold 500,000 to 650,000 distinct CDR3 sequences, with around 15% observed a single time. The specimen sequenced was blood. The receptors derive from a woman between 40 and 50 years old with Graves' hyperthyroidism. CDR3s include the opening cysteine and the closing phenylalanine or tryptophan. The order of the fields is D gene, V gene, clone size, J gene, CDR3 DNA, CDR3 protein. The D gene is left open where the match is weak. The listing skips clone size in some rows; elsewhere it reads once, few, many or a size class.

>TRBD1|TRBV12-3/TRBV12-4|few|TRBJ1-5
TGTGCCAGCAGAGCGACAGGGGATCAGCCCCAGCATTTT
CASRATGDQPQHF
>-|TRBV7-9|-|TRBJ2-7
TGTGCCAGCAGCCCTAGCGCCACAAACGGTTACGAGCAGTACTTC
CASSPSATNGYEQYF
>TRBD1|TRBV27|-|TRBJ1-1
TGTGCCGGCGGGGACAGCTATAAGGGAAAGGTTTTCTTT
CAGGDSYKGKVFF
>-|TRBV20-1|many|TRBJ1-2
TGCAGTGCTAGCCGGCGTACAGATAACTATGGCTACACCTTC
CSASRRTDNYGYTF
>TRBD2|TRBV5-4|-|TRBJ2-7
TGTGCCAGCAGCCCAGGACTAGCGGGAGGGGTAGAGCAGTACTTC
CASSPGLAGGVEQYF
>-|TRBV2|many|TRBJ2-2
TGTGCCAGCAGTGAACTTGGCAACACCGGGGAGCTGTTTTTT
CASSELGNTGELFF
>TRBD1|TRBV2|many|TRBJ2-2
TGTGCCAGTGACAGGGGGCAGAACACCGGGGAGCTGTTTTTT
CASDRGQNTGELFF
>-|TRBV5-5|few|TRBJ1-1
TGTGCCAGCAGCGAAGTGGAAGTAGGGTACACTGAAGCTTTCTTT
CASSEVEVGYTEAFF
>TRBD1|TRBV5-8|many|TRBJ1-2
TGTGCCAGCAGCTCAACAGGGGGCGACTATGGCTACACCTTC
CASSSTGGDYGYTF
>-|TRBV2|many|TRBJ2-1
TGTGCCAGCGGGTTAGGCGGGACTCTTGGCAATGAGCAGTTCTTC
CASGLGGTLGNEQFF
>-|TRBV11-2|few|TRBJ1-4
TGTGCCAGCAGCTTAGTTCCGGGGCCCTTGGCTAATGAAAAACTGTTTTTT
CASSLVPGPLANEKLFF
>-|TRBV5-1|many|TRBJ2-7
TGCGCCAGCAGCTTTTTGGGGGGCACTTACGAGCAGTACTTC
CASSFLGGTYEQYF
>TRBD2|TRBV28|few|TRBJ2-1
TGTGCCAGCAGTTTTTGGGGTGGGAGGGCCTACAATGAGCAGTTCTTC
CASSFWGGRAYNEQFF
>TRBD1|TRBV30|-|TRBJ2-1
TGTGCCTGGGGAAAGGGACAGGGGGTGCATGAGCAGTTCTTC
CAWGKGQGVHEQFF
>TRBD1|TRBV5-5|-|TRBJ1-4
TGTGCCAGCAGCTTGGCAGGGGGCGGAGAAAAACTGTTTTTT
CASSLAGGGEKLFF
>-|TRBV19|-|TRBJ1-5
TGTGCCAGTAGTATAGGATGGGCAGCGGGGGGAAGTAGCAATCAGCCCCAGCATTTT
CASSIGWAAGGSSNQPQHF
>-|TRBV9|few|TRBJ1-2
TGTGCCAGCAGCGAGCCAGGGGTTAGCGGCTACACCTTC
CASSEPGVSGYTF
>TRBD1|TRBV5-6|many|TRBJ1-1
TGTGCCAGCAGCCCTTCTGACAGGGCGAACACTGAAGCTTTCTTT
CASSPSDRANTEAFF
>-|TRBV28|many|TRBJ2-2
TGTGCCAGCAGTTTAGGTTTCAGCCCTTCAGGGGAGCTGTTTTTT
CASSLGFSPSGELFF
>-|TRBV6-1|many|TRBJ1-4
TGTGCCAGCAGTCTTGGGCTGTCCCCAGATGAAAAACTGTTTTTT
CASSLGLSPDEKLFF
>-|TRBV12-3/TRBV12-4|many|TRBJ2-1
TGTGCCAGCAGTGATACTATCGGACTCAAACAGCAGTTCTTC
CASSDTIGLKQQFF
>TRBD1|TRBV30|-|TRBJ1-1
TGTGCCTGGAGTAAACAGGGGGACACTGAAGCTTTCTTT
CAWSKQGDTEAFF
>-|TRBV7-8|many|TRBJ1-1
TGTGCCAGCAGCTCGGGGGGGGCAGCGAACACTGAAGCTTTCTTT
CASSSGGAANTEAFF
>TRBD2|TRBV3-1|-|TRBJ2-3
TGTGCCAGCAGCCAAGATCCGGTAGCGGGGGCAGATACGCAGTATTTT
CASSQDPVAGADTQYF
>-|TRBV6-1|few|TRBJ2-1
TGTGCCAGCAGTGTACTAGACAGAGGGAATGAGCAGTTCTTC
CASSVLDRGNEQFF
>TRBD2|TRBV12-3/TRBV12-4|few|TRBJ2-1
TGTGCCAGCCTGCCGGGGACTAGCGGGAGGAATGAGCAGTTCTTC
CASLPGTSGRNEQFF
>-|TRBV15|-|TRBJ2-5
TGTGCCACCAGCAGAGATACCCAGTCTCGGACCCAGTACTTC
CATSRDTQSRTQYF
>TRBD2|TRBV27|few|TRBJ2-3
TGTGCCAGCAGTTCGAAGGGTATCGAGGGACTAGCGGACCTTAGCACAGATACGCAGTATTTT
CASSSKGIEGLADLSTDTQYF
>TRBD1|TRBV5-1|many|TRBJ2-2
TGCGCCAGCAGTGAGGGACAGGGGGTAATCGGGGAGCTGTTTTTT
CASSEGQGVIGELFF
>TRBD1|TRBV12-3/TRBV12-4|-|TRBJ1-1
TGTGCCAGCGGTACAGGGGGAAGAACTGAAGCTTTCTTT
CASGTGGRTEAFF
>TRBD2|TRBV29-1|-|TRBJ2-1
TGCAGCGGTACGGGACTAGCGGGATGGAATGAGCAGTTCTTC
CSGTGLAGWNEQFF
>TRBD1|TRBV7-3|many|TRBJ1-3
TGTGCCAGCGGACAGGGGGACGGAAACACCATATATTTT
CASGQGDGNTIYF
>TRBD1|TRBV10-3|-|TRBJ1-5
TGTGCCATCAAACCGGGACAGGGCAATCAGCCCCAGCATTTT
CAIKPGQGNQPQHF
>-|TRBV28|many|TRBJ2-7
TGTGCCAGCAGTTACAGGGAAGGGGATCCGATATACGAGCAGTACTTC
CASSYREGDPIYEQYF
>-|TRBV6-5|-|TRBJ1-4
TGTGCCAGCAGTTACTCGGGCCTGTCAGGCCCTGAAAAACTGTTTTTT
CASSYSGLSGPEKLFF
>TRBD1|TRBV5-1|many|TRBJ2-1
TGCGCCAGCAGCCCCGGACAGGGTGGACACAATGAGCAGTTCTTC
CASSPGQGGHNEQFF
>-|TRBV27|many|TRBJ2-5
TGTGCCAGCAGTCCCACGTCGGAGGTAGAGACCCAGTACTTC
CASSPTSEVETQYF
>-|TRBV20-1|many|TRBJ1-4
TGCAGTGCTAGAGACTACACAGGGTCGACTAATGAAAAACTGTTTTTT
CSARDYTGSTNEKLFF
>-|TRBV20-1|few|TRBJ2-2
TGCAGTGCTAGAGATGACAGCATCACCGGGGAGCTGTTTTTT
CSARDDSITGELFF
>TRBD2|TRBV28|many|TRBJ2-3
TGTGCCATCCCCGGGACTAGCGGGAGAGGAGATACGCAGTATTTT
CAIPGTSGRGDTQYF
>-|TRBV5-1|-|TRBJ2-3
TGCGCCAGCAGCTTGGGGCAACAAGATACGCAGTATTTT
CASSLGQQDTQYF
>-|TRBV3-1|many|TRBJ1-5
TGTGCCAGCAGCCAAGATGGGGCAGTAAGCCAGCCCCAGCATTTT
CASSQDGAVSQPQHF
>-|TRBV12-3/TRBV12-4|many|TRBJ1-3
TGTGCCAGCACCATAGGGAGTATTAGGGCTGGAAACACCATATATTTT
CASTIGSIRAGNTIYF
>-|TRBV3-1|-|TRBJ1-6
TGTGCCAGCAGCCAAATAACAGGGAATTCACCCCTCCACTTT
CASSQITGNSPLHF
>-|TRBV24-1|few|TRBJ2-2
TGTGCCACCAGTGATTTTGTCGGGGAGCTGTTTTTT
CATSDFVGELFF
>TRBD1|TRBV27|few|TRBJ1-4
TGTGCCAGCAGTTTATTGAGCCAGGGGGCTGATGAAAAACTGTTTTTT
CASSLLSQGADEKLFF
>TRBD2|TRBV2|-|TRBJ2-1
TGTGCCAGCACGAGCGGGAGGGACAATGAGCAGTTCTTC
CASTSGRDNEQFF
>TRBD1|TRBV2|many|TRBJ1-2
TGTGCCAGCAGTGAAGCGGGGACAGCCGTGGGCTACACCTTC
CASSEAGTAVGYTF
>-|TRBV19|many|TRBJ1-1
TGTGCCAGTAGTATCCGGAACGGCTACAACACTGAAGCTTTCTTT
CASSIRNGYNTEAFF
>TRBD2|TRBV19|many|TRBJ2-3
TGTGCCAGTAGTATCGTGACTAGCGGAACGAGCACAGATACGCAGTATTTT
CASSIVTSGTSTDTQYF